These T cell receptor beta chains were read from a single sample in a study of CD8+ T cells in alopecia areata. TCRdb's table, derived via immunoSEQ multiplex PCR, lists solely in-frame clones and lacks some. Of 120,000 to 150,000 clones in the sample, more than 45% were seen once. Sequencing input: CD4+ T cells sorted from blood. The receptors were gathered from a human donor with alopecia areata. The CDR3 runs from the conserved cysteine through the conserved F or W. Fields, in order: clone size, J gene, V gene, D gene, CDR3 DNA, CDR3 protein. D genes are given only for firm matches. Only part of the rows carry a size: once, few, many, or a class if the clone is expanded.

few,TRBJ1-5,TRBV29-1,.,TGCAGCGTTGAGGCAGGTCCCTATCAGCCCCAGCATTTT,CSVEAGPYQPQHF
few,TRBJ1-5,TRBV7-9,.,TGTGCCAGCAGCCTCGGACTAAATCAGCCCCAGCATTTT,CASSLGLNQPQHF
.,TRBJ1-1,TRBV7-2,.,TGTGCCAGCAGCAAAGACGGAAACACTGAAGCTTTCTTT,CASSKDGNTEAFF
.,TRBJ2-5,TRBV7-9,.,TGTGCCAGCAGCTTAGAGTTGGAAGTGAGGGAGACCCAGTACTTC,CASSLELEVRETQYF
.,TRBJ2-5,TRBV2,.,TGTGCCAGCAGGGCTACCAAGACCCAGTACTTC,CASRATKTQYF
few,TRBJ2-3,TRBV27,.,TGTGCCAGCAGTTTGGAGACTGCACAGGGTACGCAGTATTTT,CASSLETAQGTQYF
few,TRBJ2-1,TRBV29-1,.,TGCAGCCCCGTACGCGGGACAAATTACAATGAGCAGTTCTTC,CSPVRGTNYNEQFF
few,TRBJ2-2,TRBV9,.,TGTGCCAGCAGCGTACACGGACACCCCACGAACACCGGGGAGCTGTTTTTT,CASSVHGHPTNTGELFF
.,TRBJ1-1,TRBV19,.,TGTGCCAGTATTAGGACAGCTTTGAACACTGAAGCTTTCTTT,CASIRTALNTEAFF
.,TRBJ2-1,TRBV28,.,TGTGCCAGCGAATCCGGGTCTAACAATGAGCAGTTCTTC,CASESGSNNEQFF
.,TRBJ1-3,TRBV2,.,TGTGCCAGCAGTGAAGGGGGGGCACCTGGAAACACCATATATTTT,CASSEGGAPGNTIYF
.,TRBJ2-3,TRBV29-1,TRBD2,TGCAGCCTCGGGAGGATGAGCCAGGATACGCAGTATTTT,CSLGRMSQDTQYF
.,TRBJ2-3,TRBV9,.,TGTGCCAGCAGCGGCGACAGCACAGATACGCAGTATTTT,CASSGDSTDTQYF
.,TRBJ2-3,TRBV9,TRBD2,TGTGCCAGCAGCGTTGGAGCGGGAGATCTGGGGGATACGCAGTATTTT,CASSVGAGDLGDTQYF
few,TRBJ2-7,TRBV6-1,.,TGTGCCAGCAGTGATCCAGGACACTGGAACTACGAGCAGTACTTC,CASSDPGHWNYEQYF
few,TRBJ1-1,TRBV7-2,.,TGTGCCAGCGGGCGTGCAGGGCGGGAAGCTTTCTTT,CASGRAGREAFF
few,TRBJ2-1,TRBV25-1,TRBD2,TGTGCCAGCAGTGATCTAGCGGGCCGCAATGAGCAGTTCTTC,CASSDLAGRNEQFF
.,TRBJ2-3,TRBV6-5,.,TGTGCCAGCAGTTACTCGAGCATAGCAGATACGCAGTATTTT,CASSYSSIADTQYF
once,TRBJ2-5,TRBV5-1,TRBD2,TGCGCCAGCAGCTTGGTGGTAGCGGGACCAGAGACCCAGTACTTC,CASSLVVAGPETQYF
few,TRBJ2-5,TRBV10-3,TRBD2,TGTGCCATCAGTGAGGAGACTAGCGGGAGGGCCGAGGAGACCCAGTACTTC,CAISEETSGRAEETQYF
.,TRBJ2-1,TRBV5-1,.,TGCGCCAGCAGCAGAACCGGGACCCCGGAAGGGGAGCAGTTCTTC,CASSRTGTPEGEQFF
few,TRBJ2-4,TRBV4-2,.,TGTGCCAGCAGCCACCATGATTTCATTCAGTACTTC,CASSHHDFIQYF
.,TRBJ2-5,TRBV29-1,.,TGCAGCGCCCTAAGACAGACAAAGGCGACCCAGTACTTC,CSALRQTKATQYF
.,TRBJ2-5,TRBV5-1,TRBD1,TGCGCCAGCAGCCTAGGACAGGGTTCTCTTTTGGCGTACGAGACCCAGTACTTC,CASSLGQGSLLAYETQYF
.,TRBJ1-2,TRBV6-1,.,TGTGCCAGCAGTGACGAACTATCGGGAGGCTACACCTTC,CASSDELSGGYTF
.,TRBJ2-7,TRBV5-4,TRBD1,TGTGCCAGCAGCTACCGGGACAGAGTCTACGAGCAGTACTTC,CASSYRDRVYEQYF
.,TRBJ2-2,TRBV7-2,.,TGTGCCAGCAGCTTAGTGTTGGTGACTAGGGACACCGGGGAGCTGTTTTTT,CASSLVLVTRDTGELFF
.,TRBJ2-2,TRBV29-1,.,TGCAGCGTTGAGTCGCGAGTAGGCACCGGGGAGCTGTTTTTT,CSVESRVGTGELFF
.,TRBJ2-3,TRBV30,.,TGTGCCTGGACTACCTCGTCCTCTACAGATACGCAGTATTTT,CAWTTSSSTDTQYF
.,TRBJ2-1,TRBV5-1,TRBD2,TGCGCCAGCAGCCCGGTGACTAGCCCGAGGGTCCCCTACAATGAGCAGTTCTTC,CASSPVTSPRVPYNEQFF
.,TRBJ1-1,TRBV6-5,TRBD1,TGTGCCAGCAGGGCCGACAGGGAGGCTTTCTTT,CASRADREAFF
.,TRBJ2-2,TRBV27,.,TGTGCCAGCAGTCGGAGGGCCGGAGTCGGGGAGCTGTTTTTT,CASSRRAGVGELFF
.,TRBJ2-7,TRBV9,.,TGTGCCAGCAGCGTAGCTGGCCAGGGACGCGAGCAGTACTTC,CASSVAGQGREQYF
.,TRBJ1-1,TRBV29-1,.,TGCAGCGTTGAACCCCAGGTTAACACTGAAGCTTTCTTT,CSVEPQVNTEAFF
.,TRBJ2-5,TRBV5-1,.,TGCGCCAGCAGACCCGATGGAGAGACCCAGTACTTC,CASRPDGETQYF
.,TRBJ1-5,TRBV29-1,.,TGCAGCGTTAGCGGAGAATATAGCAATCAGCCCCAGCATTTT,CSVSGEYSNQPQHF
.,TRBJ1-2,TRBV19,.,TGTGCCAGTACCTCCACTAACTATGGCTACACCTTC,CASTSTNYGYTF
.,TRBJ2-5,TRBV5-1,.,TGCGCCAGCAGCCCTGCCCAAGAGACCCAGTACTTC,CASSPAQETQYF
.,TRBJ1-4,TRBV7-9,.,TGTGCCAGCAGCACATCGCGATCGAATGAAAAACTGTTTTTT,CASSTSRSNEKLFF
few,TRBJ1-2,TRBV7-9,.,TGTGCCAGCAGCTTAGGAGTTGAGGGCTACACCTTC,CASSLGVEGYTF
.,TRBJ2-3,TRBV18,.,TGTGCCAGCTTACCCGGGACCCTGACGTCGGATACGCAGTATTTT,CASLPGTLTSDTQYF
.,TRBJ2-6,TRBV5-1,.,TGCGCCAGCAGCTTGATCACGGGGTTCGGGGCCAACGTCCTGACTTTC,CASSLITGFGANVLTF
.,TRBJ2-4,TRBV5-1,TRBD1,TGCGCCAGCAGCCCCGGGGACAGAAACATTCAGTACTTC,CASSPGDRNIQYF
.,TRBJ2-7,TRBV2,.,TGTGCCAGCACCAGGATTAATCTCTACGAGCAGTACTTC,CASTRINLYEQYF
.,TRBJ1-1,TRBV29-1,.,TGCAGCGGGAGGGGGTTTAACACTGAAGCTTTCTTT,CSGRGFNTEAFF
.,TRBJ2-3,TRBV27,.,TGTGCCAGCAGTTTGATGGGCGGCACAGATACGCAGTATTTT,CASSLMGGTDTQYF
few,TRBJ2-7,TRBV28,TRBD2,TGTGCCAGCAGTTTGGGAACTAGCGGCCCCTACGAGCAGTACTTC,CASSLGTSGPYEQYF
.,TRBJ2-1,TRBV2,TRBD1,TGTGCCACCACAACGACAGGGAACAATGAGCAGTTCTTC,CATTTTGNNEQFF
few,TRBJ2-1,TRBV7-2,TRBD2,TGTGCCAGCAGCCCGACAGCGGGAGACAATGAGCAGTTCTTC,CASSPTAGDNEQFF
.,TRBJ2-1,TRBV4-1,TRBD2,TGCGCCAGCAGCCAAGTCCCGACTAGCGGGAGGGCAGGGTCGGAGTTCTTC,CASSQVPTSGRAGSEFF
.,TRBJ2-7,TRBV28,.,TGTGCCAGCATGGGGGCCTCTGAGGCCCGATACGAGCAGTACTTC,CASMGASEARYEQYF
few,TRBJ2-3,TRBV29-1,.,TGCAGCGTCAGAACAGGAACCACAGATACGCAGTATTTT,CSVRTGTTDTQYF
.,TRBJ2-3,TRBV28,TRBD2,TGTGCCAGCAGTTTGAGGACTAGCGGGAGGAACACAGATACGCAGTATTTT,CASSLRTSGRNTDTQYF
.,TRBJ1-2,TRBV6-1,.,.,CASSERFWAMGIIF
.,TRBJ1-2,TRBV30,.,TGTGCCTGGAGTGTAAGGTGGGGCTACACCTTC,CAWSVRWGYTF
few,TRBJ2-5,TRBV6-5,.,TGTGCCAGCAGTCCCTTAAACCAAGAGACCCAGTACTTC,CASSPLNQETQYF
few,TRBJ2-1,TRBV27,TRBD1,TGTGCCAGCAGTTTATCCGGACAGGGTAGGAATGAGCAGTTCTTC,CASSLSGQGRNEQFF
.,TRBJ2-7,TRBV27,.,TGTGCCAGCAGTTTATCGCCGGGGTTGACCTACGAGCAGTACTTC,CASSLSPGLTYEQYF